These 25 T cell receptor beta chains share one sample of origin, sequenced in a study of CD8 T cells in ankylosing spondylitis. Study results and caveats: Characteristic, it appeared, of ankylosing spondylitis blood was a TCR beta motif of roughly eight highly homologous variants.

For these receptors, no antigen is known. TCRdb ran MiXCR on the 5' RACE reads and lists one entry per CDR3 protein. The repertoire holds approximately 440,000 distinct CDR3 sequences, with more than 15% as singletons. Sequenced sample: blood, either unsorted or a sorted T cell fraction (not recorded which). The origin of the receptors is a male donor with ankylosing spondylitis.

V is TRBV10-3 and J is TRBJ2-5; the match to TRBD2 covers 9 bases. V lost 2 bases to trimming and J lost 1 base; unmatched junction nucleotides: 2. The CDR3 loop spans 15 amino acids. CDR1 is ENHRY and CDR2 is SYGVKD in the germline V gene. Written as DNA, the CDR3 is TGTGCCATCAGTGAGGTAGCGGGAGCCCAAGAGACCCAGTACTTC. Translating gives CAISEVAGAQETQYF.

This clonotype was seen more than once but under ten times. This chain links TRBV20-1 with TRBJ1-1; D may be TRBD1 (6 bases). Trimming removed 3 bases from V and 2 bases from J, with 10 bases in between. Germline values: CDR1 DFQATT, CDR2 SNEGSKA (reference sequence). This CDR3 has 13 residues. CDR3 in amino acids: CSASWDTNTEAFF. CDR3 nucleotides: TGCAGTGCTAGTTGGGACACCAACACTGAAGCTTTCTTT.

This clonotype was found a few times. V and J are TRBV20-1 and TRBJ1-4; 8 bases are shared with TRBD1. The CDR3 runs to 11 residues. Germline V gene lookup returns CDR1 DFQATT and CDR2 SNEGSKA (reference sequence). Unmatched junction bases numbered 5, after V lost 3 bases and J lost 14 bases. CDR3 sequence: CSARTGERLFF. The CDR3 DNA follows: TGCAGTGCTAGGACAGGGGAACGCCTGTTTTTT.

This chain connects TRBV20-1 to TRBJ1-6; D call uncertain. Between the trimmed V and J ends, which lost 6 bases and 10 bases, there was a span of 22 bases. The germline V gene has CDR1 DFQATT and CDR2 SNEGSKA (reference sequence). CDR3 length: 15 amino acids. In nucleotides, the CDR3 is TGCAGTGCCCAACCCCCGACCGGGGTAGGGTCACCCCTCCACTTT. It codes for CSAQPPTGVGSPLHF.

There are a few counts of this clonotype. The chain uses TRBV27 and TRBJ2-1; maybe TRBD1 (6 bases). Per the germline V gene, CDR1 is MNHEY and CDR2 is SMNVEV (reference sequence). This CDR3 comprises 18 residues. The germline V and J ends were trimmed by 6 bases and 3 bases, with 24 bases remaining between them. The CDR3 region has the DNA TGTGCCAGCAGCAGTTCCGCGCTAAGGACAGCCGTCTACAATGAGCAGTTCTTC. Protein product: CASSSSALRTAVYNEQFF.

This clonotype was observed once. CDR3 in amino acids: CASSQGSGNSNQPQHF. DNA of the CDR3: TGTGCCAGCAGCCAAGGTTCAGGGAATAGCAATCAGCCCCAGCATTTT. The chain uses TRBV3-1 and TRBJ1-5, with a tentative D call TRBD1 (5 bases). V lost 1 base and J lost 0, with 10 bases in between. The germline V gene encodes CDR1 LGHDT and CDR2 YNNKEL (reference sequence). CDR3 length equals 16 residues.

This chain connects TRBV20-1 to TRBJ1-5; D gene unclear. The germline V gene encodes CDR1 DFQATT and CDR2 SNEGSKA (reference sequence). Deletions cut 0 bases from V and 5 bases from J, with 20 bases between. The CDR3 sequence is 17 residues long. The CDR3 nucleotides read TGCAGTGCTAGAGATACCCTCCGGGCGAGATCGGATCAGCCCCAGCATTTT. As protein: CSARDTLRARSDQPQHF.

The chain carries TRBV7-9 and TRBJ1-6, with D maybe TRBD1 (5 bases). Germline V gene data show CDR1 as SEHNR and CDR2 as FQNEAQ (reference sequence). The CDR3 length is 15 residues. V shed 2 bases and J shed 9 bases, with 14 bases lying between them. CDR3 in DNA: TGTGCCAGCAGCTTATTTGTCAGTGGGGGTTCACCCCTCCACTTT. Amino acid sequence: CASSLFVSGGSPLHF. Complete variable domain (other parts from reference TRBV7-9 and TRBJ1-6): DTGVSQNPRHKITKRGQNVTFRCDPISEHNRLYWYRQTLGQGPEFLTYFQNEAQLEKSRLLSDRFSAERPKGSFSTLEIQRTEQGDSAMYLCASSLFVSGGSPLHFGNGTRLTVT.

The chain carries TRBV9 and TRBJ2-1, with 10 bases identical to TRBD2. Germline CDR1 reads SGDLS; CDR2 reads YYNGEE. The junction had 7 bases not matched to a gene; V was cut back by 4 bases and J by 0 bases. This CDR3 comprises 17 residues. In nucleotides, the CDR3 is TGTGCCAGCAGCAAGCGGACTAGCGGAGGCTCCTACAATGAGCAGTTCTTC. Translating gives CASSKRTSGGSYNEQFF.

This clonotype came up a few times. The J gene is TRBJ1-5, the V gene TRBV2; D gene ambiguous. The V and J ends lost 6 bases and 1 base respectively, with 7 bases between them. The germline gives CDR1 SNHLY, CDR2 FYNNEI. The CDR3 extends over 13 amino acids. The CDR3 DNA reads as TGTGCCAGCAGGATGGACAGCAATCAGCCCCAGCATTTT. Protein sequence: CASRMDSNQPQHF.

V and J are TRBV20-1 and TRBJ1-5, with a possible D match to TRBD1 (5 bases). Trimming cost V 6 bases and J 5 bases, with 14 bases left between them. Per germline, CDR1 DFQATT and CDR2 SNEGSKA (reference sequence). The CDR3 runs 13 residues. CDR3 region: CSAQGFLDQPQHF. For the CDR3, the DNA is TGCAGTGCCCAGGGATTTTTGGATCAGCCCCAGCATTTT.

This clonotype was seen at least ten times. The gene calls are TRBV12-3 or TRBV12-4 and TRBJ2-7, with D hard to call. V lost 2 bases and J lost 6, with 11 bases in between. The CDR3 is 13 amino acids. DNA of the CDR3: TGTGCCAGCAGTTTAATGGAGCACTCCGAGCAGTACTTC. This sequence encodes CASSLMEHSEQYF.

The chain employs TRBV20-1 and TRBJ1-4; D not resolved. Germline CDR1 reads DFQATT; CDR2 reads SNEGSKA (reference sequence). V was trimmed by 2 bases and J by 4 bases, leaving 11 bases between them. The CDR3 is 14 amino acids. For the CDR3, the DNA is TGCAGTGCTAGAATCCGGGAATTTAATGAAAAACTGTTTTTT. Translation: CSARIREFNEKLFF.

DNA for the CDR3: TGCAGTGCTACCGAACCGGGGACTAGCGGGAGGAATGAGCAGTTCTTC. Its protein is CSATEPGTSGRNEQFF. The J gene is TRBJ2-1, the V gene TRBV20-1, with 15 bases matching TRBD2. The CDR3 covers 16 residues. With 4 bases clipped from V and 7 bases from J, the junction kept 8 bases outside the gene matches. CDR1 is DFQATT, CDR2 SNEGSKA, per germline (reference sequence).

The J gene is TRBJ1-6, the V gene TRBV9; 9 bases are a match to TRBD1. J lost 7 bases, V lost 3 bases, and 11 bases had no gene match. Germline V gene sequence: CDR1 SGDLS, CDR2 YYNGEE. This CDR3 is 17 amino acids long. CDR3 sequence: CASSGNQQGAQNSPLHF. CDR3 DNA sequence: TGTGCCAGCAGCGGCAACCAACAGGGGGCACAGAATTCACCCCTCCACTTT.

The chain employs TRBV2 and TRBJ2-7; 10 bases line up with TRBD2. The germline gives CDR1 SNHLY, CDR2 FYNNEI. The CDR3 spans 15 residues. With 6 bases clipped from V and 2 bases from J, the junction kept 7 bases outside the gene matches. Written as DNA, the CDR3 is TGTGCCAGCAGGCCAACTAGCGGGGCTGCCTACGAGCAGTACTTC. Its protein product is CASRPTSGAAYEQYF.

The chain carries TRBV6-1 and TRBJ2-5, with 7 positions matching TRBD2. After removal of 2 bases from V and 4 bases from J, the junction contained 10 bases not matched to a gene. CDR1 is MNHNS, CDR2 SASEGT, per germline. The CDR3 has 16 residues. CDR3 sequence reads: CASSEHPAGPRETQYF. DNA of the CDR3: TGTGCCAGCAGTGAACACCCAGCGGGGCCCAGAGAGACCCAGTACTTC.

This clonotype was found many times. J is TRBJ2-7 and V is TRBV27; D uncertain. This CDR3 is built from 13 residues. The germline gives CDR1 MNHEY, CDR2 SMNVEV (reference sequence). V was cut by 5 bases and J by 5 bases, with 13 bases left in between. The CDR3 sequence: CASSPLSRDEQYF. The CDR3 DNA is TGTGCCAGCAGTCCCCTCTCACGCGACGAGCAGTACTTC.

This clonotype was observed a few times. The genes are TRBV6-1 and TRBJ2-1, with D tentatively TRBD2 (5 bases). V was clipped by 6 bases and J by 6 bases, with 15 bases between them. CDR1 is MNHNS and CDR2 is SASEGT in the germline V gene. CDR3 length equals 14 residues. CDR3 protein: CASSRTYSANEQFF. In DNA form, the CDR3 reads TGTGCCAGCAGCAGAACCTATAGCGCCAATGAGCAGTTCTTC.

This clonotype was picked up many times. The chain is built from TRBV20-1 and TRBJ2-1, with 9 nucleotides matching TRBD2. Looked up from germline, CDR1 is DFQATT and CDR2 is SNEGSKA (reference sequence). The CDR3 length is 14 residues. V dropped 6 bases and J dropped 10; count of bases not matched to a gene: 13. The CDR3 loop reads CSAHPSLAGKEQFF. In DNA form, the CDR3 reads TGCAGTGCCCACCCCAGTCTAGCGGGAAAAGAGCAGTTCTTC.

This clonotype was seen more than once but under ten times. V usage is TRBV3-1 and J usage is TRBJ2-2; D may be TRBD1 or TRBD2 (5 bases each). Per germline, CDR1 LGHDT and CDR2 YNNKEL (reference sequence). This CDR3 is built from 17 residues. With 4 bases removed from V and 1 base from J, the gap between germline ends came to 16 bases. The CDR3: CASSRKTGTLNTGELFF. CDR3 DNA: TGTGCCAGCAGCCGCAAAACCGGGACCCTGAACACCGGGGAGCTGTTTTTT.

The rearrangement links TRBV5-5 to TRBJ2-7; 7 bases map to TRBD1. CDR1 SGHKS and CDR2 YYEKEE come from the germline V gene (reference sequence). The V gene end was trimmed by 4 bases and the J gene end by 0 bases; junction bases not matched to a gene: 4. The CDR3 sequence is 14 residues long. Here the CDR3 DNA reads TGTGCCAGCAGCGAGTGGGACAGCTCCTACGAGCAGTACTTC. It yields the protein CASSEWDSSYEQYF.

This clonotype appeared many times. The CDR3 nucleotides read TGCAGCTCTGGAAAGACAGGGGGGGAGAACACTGAAGCTTTCTTT. Amino acids: CSSGKTGGENTEAFF. The V gene is TRBV29-1, the J gene TRBJ1-1; TRBD1 aligns across 9 bases. The CDR3 contains 15 residues. The trim removed 8 bases at V and 1 base at J, leaving 11 bases unmatched. Germline CDR1 is SQVTM and CDR2 is ANQGSEA.

This clonotype was seen only a few times. This chain joins TRBV4-1 and TRBJ2-4; 12 bases align to TRBD2. The CDR3 loop spans 20 amino acids. V gave up 0 bases and J gave up 1 base; unmatched junction bases: 10. The germline V gene encodes CDR1 MGHRA and CDR2 YSYEKL. CDR3 loop: CASSQDSSSGRGVAKNIQYF. CDR3 in DNA: TGCGCCAGCAGCCAAGATTCTTCTAGCGGGAGGGGTGTGGCCAAAAACATTCAGTACTTC.

The table lists this clonotype with a few counts. The chain joins TRBV13 to TRBJ1-2; D is perhaps TRBD1 (6 bases). The CDR3 has 16 amino acids. V lost 5 bases, J lost 2 bases, and 18 bases lay in between. Germline CDR1 and CDR2: PRHDT and FYEKMQ (reference sequence). CDR3 DNA: TGTGCCAGCAGCCGTCTAGGACAGTCGGAAAACTATGGCTACACCTTC. Its protein is CASSRLGQSENYGYTF.